This T cell receptor beta chain stems from a study of shared T cell receptors in the human thymus. The assay was immunoSEQ multiplex PCR, and TCRdb's table has in-frame clones only and misses some. This sample has 500,000 to 850,000 clones, with around 87% found just once. This sample was shared with a second study, whose subject was human thymus T cells. That work states: Infants, healthy and Finnish, who were having corrective surgery for congenital heart defects served as donors. It was from resections taken during corrective heart surgery that the thymus tissue came. It looked as if thymic and blood repertoires used V and J genes in a biased way. Unrelated individuals were reported by related research to share highly overlapping thymic repertoires.

This TCR came from a boy in the first two years of life with a congenital heart defect. Sequencing was done on a sample of thymocytes.

In nucleotides, the CDR3 is TGTGCCAGCAGCGTAACGGGACAGGGCGACGAGCAGTACTTC. This translates into CASSVTGQGDEQYF. This sequence joins TRBV9 and TRBJ2-7, with TRBD1 matching 9 bases. This CDR3 is 14 amino acids long. CDR1 SGDLS and CDR2 YYNGEE come from the germline V gene. V trimming: 1 base; J trimming: 5 bases; junction bases outside the gene matches: 4.